This T cell receptor (beta chain) was retrieved from a study of low-dose radiotherapy and immunotherapy resistance in tumors. Study information: One day before radiation and immunotherapy, intravenous cyclophosphamide 200 mg/m2 was administered, with this repeated every two weeks.

Time point defined: before trial treatment. The donors' treatment consisted of nivolumab, ipilimumab, aspirin, low-dose cyclophosphamide and low-dose radiotherapy. Eligibility required advanced solid tumors lacking tumor-infiltrating lymphocytes. Germline trimming cut 3 bases from V and 1 base from J; bases unmatched to any gene: 19. The CDR3 has 20 amino acids. The germline gives CDR1 LNHDA, CDR2 SQIVND (reference sequence). This clonotype occurred many times. First-strand cDNA used TRAV- and TRBV-specific primers, covering alpha and beta chains. The PCR that amplified TCRs ran for approximately 20 cycles, relying on a constant-region primer and a V-primer adapter. TCRdb passed the reads through MiXCR, listing each CDR3 protein once. The data contain fewer than 90,000 distinct CDR3 sequences, 18% of them singletons.

The specimen comprised PBMCs, sampled before treatment. This receptor was taken from a male donor with prostate cancer. This sequence joins TRBV19 and TRBJ2-3; 7 nucleotides line up with TRBD1. The CDR3 spells CASSIKRTGTSAMGTDTQYF. The CDR3 nucleotides read TGTGCCAGTAGTATCAAACGGACAGGAACGTCTGCCATGGGCACAGATACGCAGTATTTT.